A selection of T cell receptor beta chains follows, all from one sample in a study of blood T cell repertoires in COVID-19. The repertoire was sequenced with immunoSEQ multiplex PCR; TCRdb's copy has only in-frame clones and lacks some. Of fewer than 150,000 clones in the sample, 85% were seen once. The source material was peripheral blood. Source of these receptors: a human donor in a cohort sampled during active COVID-19. The CDR3 runs from the conserved cysteine through the conserved F or W. The D gene is left open where the match is weak. The listing skips clone size in some rows; elsewhere it reads once, few, many or a size class.

d_gene: TRBD1
abundance: NA
j_gene: TRBJ2-3
v_gene: TRBV6-1
CDR3aa: CASSARDRGFADTQYF
CDR3nt: TGTGCCAGCAGTGCCCGGGACAGGGGGTTCGCAGATACGCAGTATTTT

d_gene: TRBD1
abundance: NA
j_gene: TRBJ1-1
v_gene: TRBV11-2
CDR3aa: CASSQHRGNTEAFF
CDR3nt: TGTGCCAGCAGCCAACACAGGGGGAACACTGAAGCTTTCTTT

d_gene: NA
abundance: NA
j_gene: TRBJ1-2
v_gene: TRBV2
CDR3aa: CASIRVPGYTF
CDR3nt: TGTGCCAGCATCAGGGTGCCTGGCTACACCTTC

d_gene: NA
abundance: NA
j_gene: TRBJ1-3
v_gene: TRBV5-6
CDR3aa: CASSSTDSYSGNTIYF
CDR3nt: TGTGCCAGCAGCTCAACTGACAGCTACTCTGGAAACACCATATATTTT

d_gene: NA
abundance: once
j_gene: TRBJ1-2
v_gene: TRBV19
CDR3aa: CASSAQDLGYGYTF
CDR3nt: TGTGCCAGTAGTGCACAGGACCTTGGCTATGGCTACACCTTC

d_gene: NA
abundance: NA
j_gene: TRBJ1-1
v_gene: TRBV19
CDR3aa: CASIQGDTEAFF
CDR3nt: TGTGCCAGTATCCAGGGTGACACTGAAGCTTTCTTT

d_gene: TRBD2
abundance: NA
j_gene: TRBJ2-7
v_gene: TRBV5-1
CDR3aa: CASSLDSSGGSYEQYF
CDR3nt: TGCGCCAGCAGCTTGGATAGTAGCGGGGGATCCTACGAGCAGTACTTC

d_gene: TRBD1
abundance: NA
j_gene: TRBJ1-2
v_gene: TRBV7-8
CDR3aa: CASSLGRDRGKYGYTF
CDR3nt: TGTGCCAGCAGCTTAGGGAGGGACAGGGGAAAGTATGGCTACACCTTC

d_gene: TRBD2
abundance: NA
j_gene: TRBJ2-5
v_gene: TRBV6-1
CDR3aa: CASSEMAGGVETQYF
CDR3nt: TGTGCCAGCAGTGAAATGGCGGGGGGGGTGGAGACCCAGTACTTC

d_gene: TRBD1
abundance: NA
j_gene: TRBJ1-5
v_gene: TRBV19
CDR3aa: CASSTTGSSNQPQHF
CDR3nt: TGTGCCAGTAGTACGACAGGGTCTAGCAATCAGCCCCAGCATTTT

d_gene: TRBD1
abundance: NA
j_gene: TRBJ1-1
v_gene: TRBV2
CDR3aa: CASRPAGQGDLGTEAFF
CDR3nt: TGTGCCAGCAGACCCGCGGGGCAGGGGGATTTGGGCACTGAAGCTTTCTTT

d_gene: NA
abundance: once
j_gene: TRBJ1-3
v_gene: TRBV7-6
CDR3aa: CASSKDSSSSGNTIYF
CDR3nt: TGTGCCAGCAGCAAGGACAGCTCAAGCTCTGGAAACACCATATATTTT

d_gene: NA
abundance: NA
j_gene: TRBJ1-1
v_gene: TRBV19
CDR3aa: CASSIVAGVKAFF
CDR3nt: TGTGCCAGTAGTATTGTTGCGGGGGTCAAAGCTTTCTTT

d_gene: TRBD1
abundance: NA
j_gene: TRBJ2-3
v_gene: TRBV19
CDR3aa: CASKGTAVTDTQYF
CDR3nt: TGTGCCAGTAAAGGGACAGCTGTCACAGATACGCAGTATTTT

d_gene: TRBD1
abundance: NA
j_gene: TRBJ1-5
v_gene: TRBV5-1
CDR3aa: CASSLTGGGQPQHF
CDR3nt: TGCGCCAGCAGCTTAACAGGGGGCGGGCAGCCCCAGCATTTT

d_gene: NA
abundance: NA
j_gene: TRBJ1-2
v_gene: TRBV19
CDR3aa: CASSIDRYYGYTF
CDR3nt: TGTGCCAGTAGTATCGACAGGTACTATGGCTACACCTTC

d_gene: NA
abundance: NA
j_gene: TRBJ2-7
v_gene: TRBV3-1/TRBV3-2
CDR3aa: CASSQFSGQDYEQYF
CDR3nt: TGTGCCAGCAGCCAATTTAGCGGACAAGACTACGAGCAGTACTTC

d_gene: NA
abundance: once
j_gene: TRBJ2-1
v_gene: TRBV9
CDR3aa: CASAAGQINNEQFF
CDR3nt: TGTGCCAGCGCGGCGGGACAGATCAACAATGAGCAGTTCTTC

d_gene: TRBD1
abundance: NA
j_gene: TRBJ1-3
v_gene: TRBV3-1/TRBV3-2
CDR3aa: CASSQVDRGLMAGNTIYF
CDR3nt: TGTGCCAGCAGCCAAGTAGACAGGGGGTTGATGGCTGGAAACACCATATATTTT

d_gene: NA
abundance: NA
j_gene: TRBJ2-1
v_gene: TRBV6-5
CDR3aa: CASSYAGAYYNEQFF
CDR3nt: TGTGCCAGCAGTTACGCGGGGGCCTACTACAATGAGCAGTTCTTC

d_gene: TRBD1
abundance: NA
j_gene: TRBJ1-4
v_gene: TRBV7-9
CDR3aa: CASSSRQGANEKLFF
CDR3nt: TGTGCCAGCAGCTCGAGACAGGGGGCTAATGAAAAACTGTTTTTT

d_gene: NA
abundance: NA
j_gene: TRBJ1-5
v_gene: TRBV5-1
CDR3aa: CASSPDSRNQPQHF
CDR3nt: TGCGCCAGCAGCCCGGACAGCCGCAATCAGCCCCAGCATTTT

d_gene: TRBD1
abundance: NA
j_gene: TRBJ1-6
v_gene: TRBV19
CDR3aa: CASSRDRVVSPLHF
CDR3nt: TGTGCCAGTAGTCGGGACAGGGTTGTTTCACCCCTCCACTTT

d_gene: NA
abundance: NA
j_gene: TRBJ1-2
v_gene: TRBV18
CDR3aa: CASSPTGDNYGYTF
CDR3nt: TGTGCCAGCTCACCGACCGGGGATAACTATGGCTACACCTTC

d_gene: NA
abundance: NA
j_gene: TRBJ2-1
v_gene: TRBV5-5
CDR3aa: CASSLVGGHRTLRRNEQFF
CDR3nt: TGTGCCAGCAGCTTGGTAGGGGGACACCGAACCCTCCGGCGAAATGAGCAGTTCTTC

d_gene: TRBD2
abundance: NA
j_gene: TRBJ2-1
v_gene: TRBV4-3
CDR3aa: CASSQEGRGSDLYNEQFF
CDR3nt: TGCGCCAGCAGCCAAGAGGGGAGGGGTAGCGATTTGTACAATGAGCAGTTCTTC

d_gene: NA
abundance: NA
j_gene: TRBJ2-2
v_gene: TRBV11-2
CDR3aa: CASSEDSNTGELFF
CDR3nt: TGTGCCAGCAGCGAGGACTCGAACACCGGGGAGCTGTTTTTT

d_gene: TRBD1
abundance: NA
j_gene: TRBJ1-2
v_gene: TRBV5-1
CDR3aa: CASSLEGQIYGYTF
CDR3nt: TGCGCCAGCAGCTTGGAGGGACAGATCTATGGCTACACCTTC

d_gene: TRBD2
abundance: NA
j_gene: TRBJ2-7
v_gene: TRBV6-5
CDR3aa: CASTPSGGPYEQYF
CDR3nt: TGTGCCAGCACTCCTAGCGGGGGGCCCTACGAGCAGTACTTC

d_gene: NA
abundance: few
j_gene: TRBJ1-5
v_gene: TRBV27
CDR3aa: CASHTGAEGMGSNQPQHF
CDR3nt: TGTGCCAGTCACACAGGAGCGGAGGGGATGGGGAGCAATCAGCCCCAGCATTTT

d_gene: TRBD2
abundance: NA
j_gene: TRBJ2-1
v_gene: TRBV11-2
CDR3aa: CASSAIRGASGYNEQFF
CDR3nt: TGTGCCAGCAGCGCCATTCGTGGGGCTAGCGGGTACAATGAGCAGTTCTTC

d_gene: TRBD2
abundance: NA
j_gene: TRBJ2-7
v_gene: TRBV5-1
CDR3aa: CASSLIGGYEQYF
CDR3nt: TGCGCCAGCAGCTTGATCGGGGGGTACGAGCAGTACTTC

d_gene: TRBD1
abundance: NA
j_gene: TRBJ2-2
v_gene: TRBV19
CDR3aa: CASSLFGQASYTGELFF
CDR3nt: TGTGCCAGTAGCCTCTTCGGACAGGCCTCCTACACCGGGGAGCTGTTTTTT

d_gene: TRBD1
abundance: NA
j_gene: TRBJ1-2
v_gene: TRBV30
CDR3aa: CAWDTGADGYTF
CDR3nt: TGTGCCTGGGATACAGGGGCGGATGGCTACACCTTC

d_gene: NA
abundance: NA
j_gene: TRBJ2-3
v_gene: TRBV19
CDR3aa: CASSIRQALTDTQYF
CDR3nt: TGTGCCAGTAGTATACGACAGGCCCTCACAGATACGCAGTATTTT

d_gene: TRBD1
abundance: few
j_gene: TRBJ1-1
v_gene: TRBV18
CDR3aa: CASSPTGTGFATEAFF
CDR3nt: TGTGCCAGCTCACCGACCGGGACAGGGTTCGCGACTGAAGCTTTCTTT

d_gene: NA
abundance: once
j_gene: TRBJ2-7
v_gene: TRBV19
CDR3aa: CASSPRVFFGEQYF
CDR3nt: TGTGCCAGTAGTCCTCGGGTATTTTTCGGCGAGCAGTACTTC

d_gene: TRBD1
abundance: NA
j_gene: TRBJ1-1
v_gene: TRBV14
CDR3aa: CASSRPGQGGAEAFF
CDR3nt: TGTGCCAGCAGCCGACCGGGACAGGGAGGAGCTGAAGCTTTCTTT

d_gene: TRBD2
abundance: NA
j_gene: TRBJ2-1
v_gene: TRBV9
CDR3aa: CASSVDPGGSYNEQFF
CDR3nt: TGTGCCAGCAGCGTAGATCCGGGAGGGTCCTACAATGAGCAGTTCTTC

d_gene: TRBD1
abundance: NA
j_gene: TRBJ1-6
v_gene: TRBV5-3
CDR3aa: CARSLRTGLAPLHF
CDR3nt: TGTGCCAGAAGCTTGAGGACAGGCCTTGCGCCCCTCCACTTT

d_gene: NA
abundance: NA
j_gene: TRBJ1-1
v_gene: TRBV3-1/TRBV3-2
CDR3aa: CASSQDRNSIEAFF
CDR3nt: TGTGCCAGCAGCCAAGACAGGAATTCTATAGAAGCTTTCTTT

d_gene: NA
abundance: once
j_gene: TRBJ1-4
v_gene: TRBV11-1
CDR3aa: CASSLSEEKLFF
CDR3nt: TGTGCCAGCAGCCTAAGTGAAGAAAAACTGTTTTTT

d_gene: TRBD2
abundance: NA
j_gene: TRBJ2-3
v_gene: TRBV2
CDR3aa: CASTMGLALTDTQYF
CDR3nt: TGTGCCAGCACGATGGGACTAGCGTTGACAGATACGCAGTATTTT

d_gene: NA
abundance: once
j_gene: TRBJ1-2
v_gene: TRBV7-2
CDR3aa: CASSLGGQPYGYTF
CDR3nt: TGTGCCAGCAGCTTAGGAGGACAGCCCTATGGCTACACCTTC

d_gene: NA
abundance: NA
j_gene: TRBJ1-5
v_gene: TRBV27
CDR3aa: CAIEERVQISNQPQHF
CDR3nt: TGTGCCATTGAGGAGAGGGTCCAGATTAGCAATCAGCCCCAGCATTTT

d_gene: NA
abundance: NA
j_gene: TRBJ1-5
v_gene: TRBV6-1
CDR3aa: CASSDGGSNQPQHF
CDR3nt: TGTGCCAGCAGTGACGGGGGTAGCAATCAGCCCCAGCATTTT

d_gene: NA
abundance: NA
j_gene: TRBJ1-2
v_gene: TRBV19
CDR3aa: CASRRYSGYGYTF
CDR3nt: TGTGCCAGTCGCCGTTACTCTGGCTATGGCTACACCTTC

d_gene: TRBD2
abundance: once
j_gene: TRBJ2-3
v_gene: TRBV10-1
CDR3aa: CASSGGLAGEADTQYF
CDR3nt: TGCGCCAGCAGTGGAGGACTAGCGGGAGAGGCAGATACGCAGTATTTT

d_gene: NA
abundance: NA
j_gene: TRBJ1-6
v_gene: TRBV27
CDR3aa: CASRRGGVGVSNSPLHF
CDR3nt: TGTGCCAGCAGACGGGGGGGCGTGGGGGTGAGTAATTCACCCCTCCACTTT

d_gene: NA
abundance: once
j_gene: TRBJ1-3
v_gene: TRBV27
CDR3aa: CASSPDNYSGNTIYF
CDR3nt: TGTGCCAGCAGTCCGGACAATTACTCTGGAAACACCATATATTTT